This record looks at one T cell receptor (beta chain) sequence and its context. The specificity of this receptor is unknown. Within one base of it there is no much larger clone, and no base qualities were kept. The cohort consisted of 650 to 700 healthy bone marrow donors. All cohort members were sampled while nominally healthy, although unrecorded immune exposures were likely present. The donor was CMV seronegative and belonged to the group of around 400 seronegative cohort members. Every donor gave a peripheral blood sample, and the peripheral blood mononuclear cells from that sample were used for TCR beta sequencing. Genomic DNA extraction from the blood cell samples was performed with the Qiagen DNeasy Blood Extraction Kit. The library was made by the immunoSEQ multiplex PCR assay. For the multiplex PCR, a mixture combining 60 forward primers for TCR Vbeta segments and 13 reverse primers for TCR Jbeta segments was used. The CDR3 region of rearranged TCR beta genes was amplified from genomic DNA with a multiplex PCR assay. Amplified TCR beta libraries were sequenced as 87-base-pair reads on the Illumina HiSeq System. The original pipeline was this. Across the 700 or so repertoires, a later analysis counted around 80 million unique TCR beta chains, roughly 11 million of which were shared by at least two donors. To remove PCR and sequencing errors, raw reads were error-corrected and collapsed into unique sequences using a nearest-neighbor algorithm that merged closely related sequences. CDR3 sequences were aligned to IMGT reference sequences to assign V, D and J gene segments. For a sequence to be retained, a match of at least six nucleotides was required to both a V gene segment and a J gene segment. Rearrangements were called productive when the CDR3 lacked stop codons and stayed in frame with V and J; all others were non-productive. Following IMGT convention, CDR3 was defined as the stretch from the second conserved V-encoded cysteine to the conserved J-encoded phenylalanine. Sequences without an unambiguous match to a single V gene segment were excluded from the earlier analysis of a few hundred of the donors. In an earlier analysis of 450 to 750 of the donors, a V segment was called functional when productive rearrangements were above 56.7%, and segregating when the standard deviation between donors exceeded 5%. A statistical classification framework was built to diagnose cytomegalovirus status from the catalog of TCR beta chain sequences. V and J gene assignment, in a later analysis, came from comparing TCR nucleotide sequences with IMGT/GENE-DB human TR gene sequences. Using the TCRdist pipeline, a later analysis assigned CDR3 sequences along with most-parsimonious VDJ recombination scenarios. In a later analysis, each TCR beta chain was defined by its CDR3 amino acid sequence together with its V-gene family, and reads lacking a unique V-gene family were excluded. As a way to deal with suspected cross-contamination and a sequencing artifact, a later analysis dropped 592 nucleotide sequences that were highly shared and had low generation probability. A later analysis calculated a clonal expansion index for each public chain from normalized within-repertoire ranks of inferred template counts. In a later analysis, generation probabilities were computed using a VDJ recombination model fitted to out-of-frame rearrangements, and the results were checked against IGoR. In a later analysis, hypergeometric tests were used to score TCR-TCR, TCR-HLA and TCR-CMV co-occurrence, with a repertoire-size bias correction applied to TCR pairs. To estimate false discovery rates, a later analysis permuted the HLA or CMV assignments 20 times. A later analysis grouped co-occurring TCRs with DBSCAN, adding TCRdist sequence similarity when clustering within HLA-allele-positive subsets. For co-occurrence clustering, repertoires with fewer than 30,000 or more than 120,000 public chains were excluded, along with roughly 5 repertoires with anomalous nucleotide sharing. The table comes from immuneACCESS by way of TCRdb, which keeps in-frame sequences with V and J called. Part of the clones is missing from these tables; in studies checked, under half for an unresolved V gene and the rest for unknown reasons. Clone size and V and J calls were adopted from that table, with D and trimming inferred from the DNA. The sample data list approximately 190,000 clones, and 82% of these were observed just once. The leading ten clones occupy about 0.8% of the sample.

These data belong to a study of cytomegalovirus exposure and HLA in healthy donors (TCRdb year 2017). About the investigation overall: An earlier analysis of 550 to 700 of the donors reported 276 Gb of sequence data and some 120 million unique TCR beta sequences from about 179 million T cells. The study used immunosequencing to profile the T cell repertoires of 670 or so subjects and linked those repertoires to cytomegalovirus serostatus. Roughly 300 gigabases of sequencing data and around 88 million unique TCR sequences made up an early release that covered several hundred HLA-typed donors. Among roughly 400 genotyped donors of the cohort, an average of about 240,000 unique TCR beta nucleotide sequences were sequenced per donor, about a sixth of them non-productive. The aim of the study was to test whether cataloging public T cell receptors could identify signatures of past pathogen exposure. To decide whether each TCR beta V gene segment behaved as functional or pseudogenic, an earlier analysis of approximately 620 of the donors relied on high-throughput TCR beta sequencing. Both class I and class II loci were covered by HLA typing, at four-digit resolution. High-throughput TCR immunosequencing, statistical association of individual TCRs with disease status, and machine learning were combined to predict cytomegalovirus infection status. A later genetic analysis took genome-wide SNP genotypes for about 55% of the roughly 670 donors and used that subset as a discovery cohort. Every repertoire in the discovery cohort had been generated on one and the same sequencing platform. Donor age, sex, ethnicity and CMV serostatus were collected together with the repertoire data. A later analysis re-examined previously published TCR beta repertoires from about 670 donors and added high-resolution HLA genotyping to investigate patterns of TCR occurrence. In the later analysis, no new phenotypic data were used to find candidate immune exposures; instead, reliance was placed on TCR beta sequences and their occurrence across donors. Because of strong linkage in the cohort, 4 to 6 DR-DQ haplotypes were treated as single units for association and clustering. Along with the roughly 700-subject first cohort, a separate validation cohort of over 90 different subjects was used. Of the roughly 400 genotyped donors, approximately 83% fell in the genetic ancestry cluster associated with self-reported Caucasian donors. Typing coverage varied by locus: about 629-640 donors for A, B, C, DRB1 and DQB1; approximately 500 for DQA1; about 590 for DPA1; under 490 for DPB1.

The study at large found these results: In a later analysis, the rate of TCR association differed among HLA loci, with DRB1 alleles having the most associated TCRs and HLA-C alleles having the fewest. Because counts were too low, approximately 18 rarely observed V segments, including chromosome 9 orphons, were excluded from the earlier analysis of several hundred of the donors. This cohort had only TCR beta chains sequenced, and the lack of alpha or paired-chain data limited which features could be detected. In a later analysis, HLA-associated TCR beta chains showed more clonal expansion and lower generation probabilities than non-associated chains that were equally common. A further reported finding was that TCR beta sequences accurately predicted the HLA-A and HLA-B alleles for most subjects in the first cohort. Most CMV-associated TCR beta chains appeared to be HLA-restricted in a later analysis, and the HLA associations seemed to be driven largely by CMV exposure. Presence/absence analyses assumed roughly uniform sequencing depth across donors, an assumption that may not hold. In vitro tests confirmed that a few of the cytomegalovirus-associated TCR beta chains recognize cytomegalovirus antigens. Linkage disequilibrium might explain the correlated functional status among segregating V segments, but an unknown experimental factor could not be ruled out. Immune exposure information for the cohort was limited to CMV serostatus. In both the original and validation cohorts, the classifier was reported to diagnose cytomegalovirus status with high specificity and sensitivity. An association between a missense DCLRE1C variant and V-gene and J-gene trimming of TCR beta chains was found in a later genetic analysis and replicated in an independent cohort. When HLA alleles, especially DR and DQ, strongly co-occurred, attributing TCR associations to individual alleles was difficult. Most TCR sequences were observed very rarely across donors, whereas some public TCRs were present in many individuals. A cluster of highly shared sequence variants was judged likely to represent a technical artifact of the sequencing pipeline. The authors suggested that the approach could potentially be extended to other disease states and immunological phenotypes. At a false discovery rate of 0.05, a later analysis linked 16,951 TCR beta sequences to specific HLA alleles. In a later analysis, several top co-occurrence clusters were reported to appear linked to parvovirus B19, influenza, CMV and Epstein-Barr virus. A later genetic analysis reported fewer N-insertions in productive TCRs among donors in an Asian-associated ancestry cluster than the roughly 700-donor mean. Broadly in line with IMGT annotations, most TCR beta V segments showed up in productive rearrangements about 87% or about 30% of the time in an earlier analysis of approximately 640 of the donors. In the study, around 150 TCR beta chains were listed as associated with cytomegalovirus. HLA typing was unavailable for some donors at each locus, so association tests used only the typed subset.

The clonotype was recovered from a woman under 30 in good health and CMV-seronegative. The sample taken for sequencing was PBMCs.

The CDR3 amino acid sequence is: CASSLNNEQYF. The DNA reads TGTGCCAGCAGCCTTAATAACGAGCAGTACTTC. The chain is assembled from TRBV6-1 and TRBJ2-7; there is no confident call for the D gene. Including cysteine and phenylalanine, the CDR3 has 11 amino acids. The read is trimmed to its CDR3 DNA, 33 bases read in frame from base 1. In the germline V gene, CDR1 corresponds to MNHNS and CDR2 to SASEGT. V sheds 6 bases and J sheds 5 bases, leaving 8 bases between their ends.